What follows is one T cell receptor beta chain and its context. Its antigen remains unidentified. Profiled with immunoSEQ multiplex PCR; TCRdb holds only in-frame clones, not every one. The data hold about 56,000 clones, with 80% to 95% observed a single time. Any history of autoimmune disease or systemic immunosuppression disqualified patients. The timepoints at which blood was sampled were baseline, cycle 4 day 1, and cycle 7 day 1. Germline V lookup: CDR1 MNHEY, CDR2 SMNVEV (reference sequence). CDR3 length equals 13 residues. The J segment lost 1 base and the V segment lost 7 bases, leaving 2 bases of the junction unmatched. The sample belongs to a study of OX40 agonist ivuxolimab in advanced cancers. Findings of the study overall: On average, a greater number of expanded clones characterised CD8+ T cells relative to CD4+. Both blood CD4+ and CD8+ T cells showed clonal growth by week 6 at 0.1 to 3.0 mg/kg.

Sequencing was performed on CD4+ or CD8+ T cells sorted from blood, taken in a trial of the OX40 agonist ivuxolimab. This TCR derives from an adult with an advanced solid tumor such as melanoma, head and neck, liver or kidney cancer. V and J are TRBV27 and TRBJ2-3, with TRBD1 matching 7 bases. The chain's CDR3 is CASKTGGTDTQYF. CDR3 coding DNA: TGTGCCAGCAAAACAGGGGGCACAGATACGCAGTATTTT.